The next 6 T cell receptor beta chains were all read from a single sample in a study of chemoradiotherapy in HPV16-positive cancers. Clones were read by immunoSEQ multiplex PCR, and TCRdb kept only the in-frame ones, dropping some. The repertoire holds 7,000 or so clones, with 75% to 80% as singletons. This sample was taken from a patient who underwent chemoradiotherapy. These receptors were taken from a human donor with HPV-associated anogenital cancer.

This chain connects TRBV11-3 to TRBJ2-7; 9 bases are shared with TRBD1. The germline V gene has CDR1 SGHNT and CDR2 YENEEA. The CDR3 runs to 14 residues. V lost 4 bases, J lost 2 bases, and 3 bases stayed unmatched. This CDR3 reads CASSYRQGAYEQYF. As DNA, the CDR3 is TGTGCCAGCAGCTACAGACAGGGGGCCTACGAGCAGTACTTC.

The rearrangement links TRBV7-9 to TRBJ1-6; 8 bases agree with TRBD1. This CDR3 contains 14 residues. V shed 5 bases and J 9 bases; nucleotides not matched to a gene: 6. Germline CDR1 and CDR2: SEHNR and FQNEAQ (reference sequence). CDR3 DNA sequence: TGTGCCAGCAGCCCTTCAGGGGGCCCTTCACCCCTCCACTTT. Translating it yields CASSPSGGPSPLHF.

The V call is TRBV11-2, the J call TRBJ2-7; 9 bases align to TRBD1. Germline V gives CDR1 SGHAT, CDR2 FQNNGV. The V gene end was trimmed by 4 bases and the J gene end by 0 bases; junction bases not matched to a gene: 4. The CDR3 is made up of 15 amino acids. As DNA, the CDR3 is TGTGCCAGCAGCTCGACAGGGGGTTCCTCCTACGAGCAGTACTTC. Its protein is CASSSTGGSSYEQYF.

The chain links TRBV5-1 to TRBJ1-2; D remains unclear. This CDR3 has 14 amino acids. Germline CDR1 and CDR2: SGHRS and YFSETQ. V lost 0 bases and J 4 bases, leaving 10 bases between the germline ends. The CDR3 DNA reads as TGCGCCAGCAGCTTGGTAGAGTCTGGCTATGGCTACACCTTC. This sequence encodes CASSLVESGYGYTF.

The chain joins TRBV6-6 to TRBJ2-7, with D unresolved. Trimming cost V 0 bases and J 3 bases, with 9 bases left between them. The CDR3 is 14 amino acids. In germline, CDR1 is MNHNY, CDR2 SVGAGI (reference sequence). CDR3 sequence reads: CASSYSQSGYEQYF. For the CDR3, the DNA is TGTGCCAGCAGTTACTCCCAGTCGGGCTACGAGCAGTACTTC.

This chain connects TRBV28 to TRBJ2-7; TRBD2 aligns across 7 bases. Germline V gene lookup returns CDR1 MDHEN and CDR2 SYDVKM. The trim removed 5 bases at V and 2 bases at J, leaving 6 bases unmatched. CDR3 length: 14 amino acids. The CDR3 coding sequence is TGTGCCAGCAGTCGGACCGGGGGGACCTACGAGCAGTACTTC. Translated, it gives CASSRTGGTYEQYF.